Shown below are 31 T cell receptor beta chains from a single sample sequenced in a study of metastatic and nonmetastatic thyroid tumors (dated by TCRdb to 2020 to 2022). The receptor library was made with PCR. TCRdb shows the sequencer as Illumina HiSeq 4000. TCRdb handled the public reads itself, with Q25 trimming in fastp and clone calling in MiXCR, and kept productive beta chains. Here the sample has about 33,000 clones; about 17% occur a single time. In total, the top ten clones hold about 4.4% of the sample. Before undergoing thyroid surgery, none of the patients had been given any kind of treatment. The sequenced material came from blood. The receptors derive from a female donor with papillary thyroid cancer or a benign thyroid nodule (not recorded which). Some clones in this sample may be carry-over from other donors' samples.

This clone was counted ten times or more. This chain links TRBV9 with TRBJ2-7; TRBD1 might be the D (5 bases). This CDR3 comprises 15 residues. V dropped 0 bases and J dropped 2 bases, with 12 bases sitting between them. Germline V gene sequence: CDR1 SGDLS, CDR2 YYNGEE. The CDR3 DNA reads TGTGCCAGCAGCGTAGGAGATGGGGCGGCCTACGAGCAGTACTTC. It translates to CASSVGDGAAYEQYF. Combining the CDR3 with reference TRBV9 and TRBJ2-7 gives the whole variable domain DSGVTQTPKHLITATGQRVTLRCSPRSGDLSVYWYQQSLDQGLQFLIQYYNGEERAKGNILERFSAQQFPDLHSELNLSSLELGDSALYFCASSVGDGAAYEQYFGPGTRLTVT.

At least ten counts were recorded for this clone. V is TRBV7-2 and J is TRBJ2-1, with 8 bases matching TRBD2. CDR3 length equals 15 residues. Trimming cost V 3 bases and J 9 bases; bases outside gene matches: 10. Germline CDR1 and CDR2: SGHTA and FQGNSA. CDR3 protein: CASSLSAGGRGEQFF. CDR3 coding DNA: TGTGCCAGCAGCTTGAGCGCGGGGGGAAGGGGTGAGCAGTTCTTC. The complete variable domain, with remaining parts taken from reference TRBV7-2 and TRBJ2-1, reads GAGVSQSPSNKVTEKGKDVELRCDPISGHTALYWYRQSLGQGLEFLIYFQGNSAPDKSGLPSDRFSAERTGGSVSTLTIQRTQQEDSAVYLCASSLSAGGRGEQFFGPGTRLTVL.

This clone was recorded at least ten times. The rearrangement links TRBV9 to TRBJ1-6, with 7 nucleotides matching TRBD1. The CDR3 has 14 residues. V was clipped by 3 bases and J by 7 bases; unmatched bases: 4. CDR1 SGDLS and CDR2 YYNGEE come from the germline V gene. This CDR3 reads CASSEWTGNSPLHF. The DNA for the CDR3 is TGTGCCAGCAGCGAGTGGACAGGAAATTCACCCCTCCACTTT.

This clone has ten or more counts. The chain links TRBV6-2 or TRBV6-3 to TRBJ2-2; D unclear. The CDR3 consists of 14 residues. Trimming removed 8 bases from V and 7 bases from J, with 17 bases in between. CDR1 is MNHEY, CDR2 SVGEGT, per germline. The CDR3 here is CASWGFLGFGELFF. The CDR3 bases are TGTGCCAGCTGGGGATTCCTAGGGTTCGGGGAGCTGTTTTTT.

This clone was picked up many times. The chain employs TRBV7-6 and TRBJ1-1; D possibly corresponds to TRBD1 (5 bases). The CDR3 contains 15 residues. Germline V lookup: CDR1 SGHVS, CDR2 FNYEAQ. V gave up 2 bases and J gave up 1 base, with 11 bases separating them. In DNA, the CDR3 is TGTGCCAGCAGCTTACAACAGGCCCGGAACACTGAAGCTTTCTTT. Residues: CASSLQQARNTEAFF. Using reference TRBV7-6 and TRBJ1-1 for the parts outside the CDR3, the full variable domain is GAGVSQSPRYKVTKRGQDVALRCDPISGHVSLYWYRQALGQGPEFLTYFNYEAQQDKSGLPNDRFSAERPEGSISTLTIQRTEQRDSAMYRCASSLQQARNTEAFFGQGTRLTVV.

A few counts support this clone. This may be a read error, as it is one base from a much larger clone. The chain carries TRBV7-8 and TRBJ2-1; 11 nucleotides match TRBD1. This CDR3 comprises 15 residues. The V gene's germline CDR1 is SGHVS and CDR2 FQNEAQ. CDR3 residues: CASRLMGQGGNEQFF. In DNA, the CDR3 is TGTGCCAGCCGCTTAATGGGACAGGGGGGCAATGAGCAGTTCTTC.

The chain has TRBV4-2 and TRBJ2-1; no reliable D call. Germline CDR1 is LGHNA and CDR2 is YNFKEQ. The CDR3 covers 16 residues. The V and J ends lost 0 bases and 1 base respectively, with 10 bases between them. The CDR3 region is CASSQERAQSYNEQFF. The CDR3 DNA sequence: TGTGCCAGCAGCCAAGAAAGGGCACAATCCTACAATGAGCAGTTCTTC.

This clone was seen at least ten times. Here the CDR3 reads CASSSEQGFNEKLFF. CDR3 nucleotides: TGCGCCAGCAGCTCCGAACAGGGTTTTAATGAAAAACTGTTTTTT. The chain recombines TRBV5-1 with TRBJ1-4, with a tentative D call TRBD1 (6 bases). Trimming cost V 3 bases and J 4 bases, with 13 bases left between them. The CDR3 is 15 residues long. Germline V gene lookup returns CDR1 SGHRS and CDR2 YFSETQ.

This clone was seen repeatedly, ten times or more. The chain recombines TRBV29-1 with TRBJ2-3; D gene ambiguous. CDR3 size: 12 residues. The V end was cut by 5 bases, the J end by 6 bases, with 12 bases between. Per germline, CDR1 SQVTM and CDR2 ANQGSEA. The CDR3 reads CSVLPQTDTQYF. CDR3 in DNA: TGCAGCGTTTTGCCCCAGACGGATACGCAGTATTTT.

The sample holds many counts of this clone. V usage is TRBV20-1 and J usage is TRBJ1-1; maybe TRBD1 (6 bases). Germline-derived CDR1 and CDR2 are DFQATT and SNEGSKA (reference sequence). Trimming removed 2 bases from V and 0 bases from J, with 10 bases in between. The CDR3 covers 14 residues. The CDR3 DNA is TGCAGTGCTAGACCCGGGACACTGAACACTGAAGCTTTCTTT. This gives the protein CSARPGTLNTEAFF.

The CDR3 is CAIEPGGLFTDTQYF. In nucleotides, the CDR3 is TGTGCCATCGAACCAGGCGGACTCTTCACAGATACGCAGTATTTT. V usage is TRBV2 and J usage is TRBJ2-3; D is perhaps TRBD2 (5 bases). This CDR3 is 15 amino acids long. Germline loops: CDR1 SNHLY, CDR2 FYNNEI. V lost 10 bases and J 2 bases, leaving 19 bases between the germline ends.

This clone appeared a few times. The chain combines TRBV24-1 with TRBJ2-1; no clear D gene. Germline V CDR1 and CDR2: KGHDR, SFDVKD. V lost 3 bases and J lost 4, with 12 bases in between. There are 15 residues in the CDR3. CDR3: CATSDPYLSYNEQFF. CDR3 in DNA: TGTGCCACCAGTGATCCTTATCTAAGTTACAATGAGCAGTTCTTC.

This clone has ten or more counts. The genes are TRBV6-4 and TRBJ2-2; the D call may be TRBD1 or TRBD2 (5 bases each). This CDR3 is 14 amino acids long. The germline V and J ends were trimmed by 4 bases and 4 bases, with 10 bases remaining between them. CDR1 and CDR2 (germline): MRHNA, SNTAGT. For the CDR3, the DNA is TGTGCCAGCAGTGGGGACGGAACCACCGGGGAGCTGTTTTTT. As protein: CASSGDGTTGELFF.

Many counts were recorded for this clone. Other DNA sequences of this sample code for an identical CDR3. The chain employs TRBV6-4 and TRBJ2-5; no reliable D call. The CDR3 has 11 amino acids. V lost 9 bases, J lost 5 bases, and 10 bases lay in between. Per germline, CDR1 MRHNA and CDR2 SNTAGT. In DNA, the CDR3 is TGTGCCAGGATACTATCGGAGACCCAGTACTTC. Amino acid sequence: CARILSETQYF.

The V call is TRBV30, the J call TRBJ1-5, with D perhaps matching TRBD1 (5 bases). Germline V gene sequence: CDR1 GTSNPN, CDR2 SVGIG (reference sequence). The CDR3 length is 14 residues. V shed 3 bases and J shed 4 bases, with 13 bases lying between them. Here the CDR3 reads CAWRALGGNQPQHF. The CDR3 region has the DNA TGTGCCTGGAGGGCCCTGGGGGGTAATCAGCCCCAGCATTTT. Using reference TRBV30 and TRBJ1-5 for the parts outside the CDR3, the full variable domain is SQTIHQWPATLVQPVGSPLSLECTVEGTSNPNLYWYRQAAGRGLQLLFYSVGIGQISSEVPQNLSASRPQDRQFILSSKKLLLSDSGFYLCAWRALGGNQPQHFGDGTRLSIL.

Points on this clone: The junction and the germline gene differ at one end; a read error may be behind it. The CDR3 DNA sequence: TGTGTCAGCACCCCAGGGGTGACATGTCCCTCGAACACTGAAGCTTTCTTT. It codes for CVSTPGVTCPSNTEAFF. The J gene is TRBJ1-1, the V gene TRBV12-3 or TRBV12-4; D might be TRBD1 (6 bases). This CDR3 has 17 amino acids.

This clone appeared many times. The rearrangement links TRBV7-3 to TRBJ2-5; the match to TRBD2 covers 13 bases. CDR1 SGHTA and CDR2 FQGTGA come from the germline V gene. CDR3 size: 14 residues. V lost 5 bases to trimming and J lost 7 bases; unmatched junction nucleotides: 4. The CDR3 region is CASSPWTSGGTQYF. For the CDR3, the DNA is TGTGCCAGCAGCCCCTGGACTAGCGGGGGGACCCAGTACTTC. Full variable domain (outside the CDR3, taken from reference TRBV7-3 and TRBJ2-5): GAGVSQTPSNKVTEKGKYVELRCDPISGHTALYWYRQSLGQGPEFLIYFQGTGAADDSGLPNDRFFAVRPEGSVSTLKIQRTERGDSAVYLCASSPWTSGGTQYFGPGTRLLVL.

There are many counts of this clone. The rearrangement uses TRBV18 and TRBJ2-1, with TRBD2 matching over 10 bases. Trimming at V came to 5 bases and at J to 9 bases, leaving 10 bases not matched to a gene. Germline V gene lookup returns CDR1 KGHSH and CDR2 LQKENI. The CDR3 totals 15 residues. This chain's CDR3 is CASSIPGLARSEQFF. As DNA, the CDR3 is TGTGCCAGCTCAATTCCGGGACTAGCGCGAAGTGAGCAGTTCTTC.

This clone was seen ten or more times. The chain is built from TRBV5-1 and TRBJ1-4; TRBD1 agrees at 7 bases. Germline V gene sequence: CDR1 SGHRS, CDR2 YFSETQ. The ends lost 0 bases at V and 4 bases at J; junction bases unmatched: 3. The CDR3 consists of 15 residues. DNA for the CDR3: TGCGCCAGCAGCTTGGTCGGGACAGATAATGAAAAACTGTTTTTT. Protein: CASSLVGTDNEKLFF.

A note on this clone: Likely a read error: the CDR3 ends without its conserved phenylalanine or tryptophan. The limits of the CDR3 on the DNA are not certain, so only TCRdb's listed CDR3 is given. V is TRBV7-2 and J is TRBJ2-7. Inclusive of both ends, the CDR3 amounts to 11 amino acids. Germline V CDR1 and CDR2: SGHTA, FQGNSA. The CDR3 sequence: CASSRSLEHTY.

There are many counts of this clone. The V and J genes are TRBV20-1 and TRBJ2-1, with TRBD2 as a possible D gene (6 bases). CDR3 size: 15 residues. V was pared by 0 bases and J by 4 bases, with 13 bases between. The germline V gene encodes CDR1 DFQATT and CDR2 SNEGSKA (reference sequence). The CDR3 reads CSAREEGKPYNEQFF. The CDR3 DNA reads TGCAGTGCTAGAGAGGAGGGGAAACCTTACAATGAGCAGTTCTTC.

Only one count was recorded for this clone. The chain has TRBV11-2 and TRBJ2-3; 11 bases fit TRBD1. Germline CDR1 reads SGHAT; CDR2 reads FQNNGV. This CDR3 comprises 17 residues. The ends lost 5 bases at V and 0 bases at J; junction bases unmatched: 7. As DNA, the CDR3 is TGTGCCAGCAGCCCCGGGACAGGGGGAATTAGCACAGATACGCAGTATTTT. The encoded protein is CASSPGTGGISTDTQYF.

The rearrangement joins TRBV11-2 to TRBJ2-3; D is tentatively TRBD1 or TRBD2 (6 bases each). Deletions cut 1 base from V and 2 bases from J, with 10 bases between. There are 15 residues in the CDR3. Germline CDR1 is SGHAT and CDR2 is FQNNGV. This CDR3 is CASSLGGGNTDTQYF. The CDR3 nucleotides are TGTGCCAGCAGCTTAGGAGGGGGGAACACAGATACGCAGTATTTT.

Remarks on this clone: A read error may explain this, as a much larger clone is one base away. The CDR3 here is CSVNRGDTQYF. CDR3 DNA: TGCAGCGTCAACAGGGGAGATACGCAGTATTTT. V gene TRBV29-1 combines with J gene TRBJ2-3, with 7 bases matching TRBD1. The CDR3 covers 11 residues. Germline loops: CDR1 SQVTM, CDR2 ANQGSEA. The J segment lost 5 bases and the V segment lost 6 bases, leaving 2 bases of the junction unmatched.

At least ten counts were recorded for this clone. DNA for the CDR3: TGTGCCAGCAAACTGACAGGAGATAACACTGAAGCTTTCTTT. Amino acids: CASKLTGDNTEAFF. The chain uses TRBV28 and TRBJ1-1; TRBD1 is a possible D gene (6 bases). The germline gives CDR1 MDHEN, CDR2 SYDVKM. The V end was cut by 7 bases, the J end by 2 bases, with 14 bases between. The CDR3 runs 14 residues.

This clone was observed a handful of times. Given a much more abundant clone one base away, this may be a read error. This chain connects TRBV5-5 to TRBJ2-5; D unclear. The CDR3 is made up of 14 amino acids. Germline V gene data show CDR1 as SGHKS and CDR2 as YYEKEE (reference sequence). The CDR3 sequence is CASGLAGVQETQYF. The CDR3 DNA is TGTGCCAGCGGCTTGGCCGGCGTCCAGGAGACCCAGTACTTC.

This clone was recorded many times. The genes are TRBV3-1 and TRBJ2-1, with D unresolved. The V end lost 7 bases, the J end lost 0 bases, and 7 bases lay between the germline ends. The germline CDR1 and CDR2 sequences are LGHDT and YNNKEL (reference sequence). This CDR3 is 13 amino acids long. The CDR3 sequence is CASTSSSYNEQFF. CDR3 bases: TGTGCCAGCACGTCGAGCTCCTACAATGAGCAGTTCTTC.

This clone is medium-sized within its sample. The chain joins TRBV6-1 to TRBJ2-1; 9 bases are shared with TRBD1. The CDR3 runs to 18 residues. Germline assignment: CDR1 MNHNS and CDR2 SASEGT. J was trimmed by 2 bases and V by 2 bases; bases with no gene match: 10. CDR3 in amino acids: CASSEIGQGKETYNEQFF. DNA of the CDR3: TGTGCCAGCAGTGAAATTGGACAGGGGAAAGAAACCTACAATGAGCAGTTCTTC.

A few counts support this clone. The J gene is TRBJ2-1, the V gene TRBV6-2 or TRBV6-3; 10 bases line up with TRBD2. The junction had 8 bases not matched to a gene; V was cut back by 2 bases and J by 7 bases. Germline CDR1 MNHEY, CDR2 SVGEGT. The CDR3 covers 16 residues. CDR3 amino acids: CASSYPLLAGRNEQFF. The CDR3 DNA reads TGTGCCAGCAGTTACCCACTACTAGCGGGGAGGAATGAGCAGTTCTTC.

By share, this clone counts as medium-sized (0.01 to 0.1%). The rearrangement links TRBV6-1 to TRBJ2-1; tentative D call: TRBD1 (5 bases). The length of the CDR3 is 14 residues. Trimming removed 11 bases at V and 8 bases at J, with 22 bases between. Germline CDR1 and CDR2: MNHNS and SASEGT. The CDR3 DNA is TGTGCCGTTTGCCAGGACGGTTGGGGCGATGAGCAGTTCTTC. This codes for CAVCQDGWGDEQFF.

This clone is termed medium-sized. This rearrangement joins TRBV6-1 to TRBJ2-7, with D possibly matching TRBD1 (6 bases). The V gene lost 10 bases and the J gene lost 0 bases, with 22 bases spanning the gap. The CDR3 contains 16 residues. The germline gives CDR1 MNHNS, CDR2 SASEGT. Here the CDR3 reads CATWNPGTSSSYEQYF. The CDR3 region has the DNA TGTGCCACATGGAACCCCGGGACATCCAGCTCCTACGAGCAGTACTTC.